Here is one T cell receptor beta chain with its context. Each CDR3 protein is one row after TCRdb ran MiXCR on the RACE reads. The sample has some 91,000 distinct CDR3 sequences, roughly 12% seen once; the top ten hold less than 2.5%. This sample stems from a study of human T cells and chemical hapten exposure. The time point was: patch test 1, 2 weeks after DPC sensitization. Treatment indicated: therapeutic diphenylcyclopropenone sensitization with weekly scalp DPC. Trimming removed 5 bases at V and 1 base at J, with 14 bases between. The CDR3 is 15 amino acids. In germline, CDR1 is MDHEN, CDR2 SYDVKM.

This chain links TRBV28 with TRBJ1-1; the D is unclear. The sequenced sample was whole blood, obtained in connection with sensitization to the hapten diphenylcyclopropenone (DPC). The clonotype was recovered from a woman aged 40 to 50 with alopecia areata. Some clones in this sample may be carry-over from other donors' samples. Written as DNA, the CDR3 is TGTGCCAGCAGTCTCCCCCGGACCGCGAACACTGAAGCTTTCTTT. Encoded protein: CASSLPRTANTEAFF.